One TCR beta chain is described in this entry. Its specificity is unknown. The V gene's germline CDR1 is MNHEY and CDR2 SVGAGI. V shed 3 bases and J shed 5 bases, with 13 bases lying between them. The CDR3 has 14 residues. The data derive from a study of T-cell memory formation after mild COVID-19. Findings and caveats of the study: CD8+ contracting clones occupied EMRA, while CD4+ ones occupied mainly CM and EM. Cross-reactive memory apparently joined, as some responding clones appeared in pre-infection memory.

Using its own MiXCR run on the 5' RACE reads, TCRdb lists one record per CDR3 protein. The sample carries about 350,000 distinct CDR3 sequences, approximately 14% recorded once. The sample consisted of PBMCs or a T cell subset sorted from them (not recorded which). This sequence originates from a man between 18 and 29 years old who had mild COVID-19 (a few samples of this study predate the infection). Cell type and time point are not known. The chain recombines TRBV6-5 with TRBJ1-1, with D possibly matching TRBD1 (5 bases). The CDR3 region has the DNA TGTGCCAGCAGTTATGGGGCCGGTGGGACTGAAGCTTTCTTT. This sequence encodes CASSYGAGGTEAFF.